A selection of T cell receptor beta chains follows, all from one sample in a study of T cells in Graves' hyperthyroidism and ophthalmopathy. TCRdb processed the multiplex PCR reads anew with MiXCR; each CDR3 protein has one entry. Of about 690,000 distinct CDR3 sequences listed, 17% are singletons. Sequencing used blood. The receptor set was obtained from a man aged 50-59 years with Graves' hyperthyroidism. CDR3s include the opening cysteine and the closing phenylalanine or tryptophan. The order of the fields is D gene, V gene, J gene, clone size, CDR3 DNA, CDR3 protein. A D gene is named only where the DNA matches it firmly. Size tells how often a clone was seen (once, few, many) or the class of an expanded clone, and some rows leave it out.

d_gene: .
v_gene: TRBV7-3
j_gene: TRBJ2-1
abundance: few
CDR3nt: TGTGCCAGCAGCTCCGGGCCAGAAAAGGAACAGTTCTTC
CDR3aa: CASSSGPEKEQFF

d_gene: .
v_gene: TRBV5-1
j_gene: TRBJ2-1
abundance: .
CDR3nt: TGCGCCAGCAGCTTGACAGGGATGGTGGCCAATGATCAGTTCTTC
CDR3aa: CASSLTGMVANDQFF

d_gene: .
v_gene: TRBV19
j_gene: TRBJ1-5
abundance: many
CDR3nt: TGTGCCAGTAATCTCTTCGGGGGTCGAGGCAATCAGCCCCAGCATTTT
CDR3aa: CASNLFGGRGNQPQHF

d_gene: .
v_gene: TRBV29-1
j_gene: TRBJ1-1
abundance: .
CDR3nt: TGCAGCGGGGGGGAGGGCCAGGGAACTGAAGCTTTCTTT
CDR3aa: CSGGEGQGTEAFF

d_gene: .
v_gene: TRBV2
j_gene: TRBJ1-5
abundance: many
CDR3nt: TGTGCCAGCAGGCGGCAGGGAGAGGGCAATCAGCCCCAGCATTTT
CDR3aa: CASRRQGEGNQPQHF

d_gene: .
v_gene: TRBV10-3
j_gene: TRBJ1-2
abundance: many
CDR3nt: TGTGCCATCAGTGATTTCGACAGTTTGGGAAACTATGGCTACACCTTC
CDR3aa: CAISDFDSLGNYGYTF

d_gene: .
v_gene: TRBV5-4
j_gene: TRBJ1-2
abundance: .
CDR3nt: TGTGCCAGCAGCTTCGAACAGGTTCTGATTGAAAACTATGGCTACACCTTC
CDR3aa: CASSFEQVLIENYGYTF

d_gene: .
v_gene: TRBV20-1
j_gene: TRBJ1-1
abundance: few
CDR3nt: TGCAGTGCTAACGGAGAAAGGGGCTGGGACACTGAAGCTTTCTTT
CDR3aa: CSANGERGWDTEAFF

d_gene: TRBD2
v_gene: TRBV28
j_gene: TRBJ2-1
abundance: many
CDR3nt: TGTGCCAGCAGTCCGGGACTAGCGGGGCCAGTCTCCTACAATGAGCAGTTCTTC
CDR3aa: CASSPGLAGPVSYNEQFF

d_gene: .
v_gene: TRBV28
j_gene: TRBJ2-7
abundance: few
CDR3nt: TGTGCCAGCAGTTTACAATGGGTGGCAGGGGAAAACGAGCAGTACTTC
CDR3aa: CASSLQWVAGENEQYF

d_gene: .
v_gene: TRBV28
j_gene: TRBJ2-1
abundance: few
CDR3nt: TGTGCCAGCAGTCTCCCTCCGCAGCGGGACAACAATGAGCAGTTCTTC
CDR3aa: CASSLPPQRDNNEQFF

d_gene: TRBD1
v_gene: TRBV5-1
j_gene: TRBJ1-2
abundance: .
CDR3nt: TGCGCCAGCAGCTTGGGGACAGGGGTTGACTATGGCTACACCTTC
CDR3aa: CASSLGTGVDYGYTF

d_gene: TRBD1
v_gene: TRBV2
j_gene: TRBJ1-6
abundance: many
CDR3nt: TGTGCCAGCTACCGGGACAGTGCCTCACCCCTCCACTTT
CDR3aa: CASYRDSASPLHF

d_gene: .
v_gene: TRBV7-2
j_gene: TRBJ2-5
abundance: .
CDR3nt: TGTGCCAGCAGCAACCGGACCTCAGAGACCCAGTACTTC
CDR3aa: CASSNRTSETQYF

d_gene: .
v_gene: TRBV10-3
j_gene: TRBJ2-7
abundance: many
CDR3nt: TGTGCCATCAGTGAGAATGTAGGGGACGAGCAGTACTTC
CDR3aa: CAISENVGDEQYF

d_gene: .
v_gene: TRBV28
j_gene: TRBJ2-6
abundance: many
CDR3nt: TGTGCCAGCAGTTCACCGGGACACCCGACTTCTGGGGCCAACGTCCTGACTTTC
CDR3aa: CASSSPGHPTSGANVLTF

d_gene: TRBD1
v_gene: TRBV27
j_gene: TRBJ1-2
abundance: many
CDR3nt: TGTGCCAGCAGGCAACAGGGGGATATTAACTATGGCTACACCTTC
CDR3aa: CASRQQGDINYGYTF

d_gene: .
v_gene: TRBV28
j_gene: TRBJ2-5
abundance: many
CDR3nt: TGTGCCAGCAGTACGGGACACCCCATAGAGACCCAGTACTTC
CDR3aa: CASSTGHPIETQYF

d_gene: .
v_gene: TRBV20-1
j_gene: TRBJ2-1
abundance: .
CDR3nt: TGCAGTGCTAGAGCCCCCCCGGGTGGGAGTGAGTACAATGAGCAGTTCTTC
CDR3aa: CSARAPPGGSEYNEQFF

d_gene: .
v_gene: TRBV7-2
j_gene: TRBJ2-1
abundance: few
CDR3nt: TGTGCCAGCAGTCTCCTAGGGACCGCTTACAATGAGCAGTTCTTC
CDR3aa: CASSLLGTAYNEQFF

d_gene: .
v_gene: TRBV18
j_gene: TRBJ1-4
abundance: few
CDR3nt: TGTGCCAGCTCCCCCGGGACCGGAAAGAATCAAAAACTGTTTTTT
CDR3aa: CASSPGTGKNQKLFF

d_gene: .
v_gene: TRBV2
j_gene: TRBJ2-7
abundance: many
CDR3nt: TGTGCCAGCAGTGAGTTTCGGGGTGCGGATACCTACGAGCAGTACTTC
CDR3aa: CASSEFRGADTYEQYF

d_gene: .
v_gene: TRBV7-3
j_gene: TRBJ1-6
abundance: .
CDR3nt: TGTGCCAGCAGCTTATGGACAGATTCACCCCTCCACTTT
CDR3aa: CASSLWTDSPLHF

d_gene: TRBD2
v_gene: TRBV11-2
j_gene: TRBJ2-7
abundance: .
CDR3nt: TGTGCCAGCAGCGTTATAGCGGGAGACTACGAGCAGTACTTC
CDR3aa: CASSVIAGDYEQYF